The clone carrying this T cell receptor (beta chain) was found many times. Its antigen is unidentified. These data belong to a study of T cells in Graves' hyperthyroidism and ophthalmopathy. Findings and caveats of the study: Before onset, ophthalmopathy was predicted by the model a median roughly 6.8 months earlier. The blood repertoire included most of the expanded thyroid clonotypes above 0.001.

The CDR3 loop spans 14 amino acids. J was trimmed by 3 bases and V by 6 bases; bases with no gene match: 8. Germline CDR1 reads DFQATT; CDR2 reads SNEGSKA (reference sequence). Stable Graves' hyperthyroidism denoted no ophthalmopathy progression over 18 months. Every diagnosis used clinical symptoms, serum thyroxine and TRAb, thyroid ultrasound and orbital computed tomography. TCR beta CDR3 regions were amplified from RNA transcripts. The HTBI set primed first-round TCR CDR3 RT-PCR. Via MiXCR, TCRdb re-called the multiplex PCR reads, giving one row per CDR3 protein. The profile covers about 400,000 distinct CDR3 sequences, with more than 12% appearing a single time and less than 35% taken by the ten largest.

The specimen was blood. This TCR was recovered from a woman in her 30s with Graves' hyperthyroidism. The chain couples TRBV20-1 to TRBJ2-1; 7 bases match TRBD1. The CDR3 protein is CSANQGVNYNEQFF. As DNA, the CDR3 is TGCAGTGCCAATCAGGGGGTAAACTACAATGAGCAGTTCTTC.